Below are 28 T cell receptor beta chains sequenced from a single sample in a study of T cell responses to AZD1222 COVID-19 vaccine. Sequencing used immunoSEQ multiplex PCR; TCRdb keeps in-frame clones, though not all of them. This sample has some 100,000 clones, with nearly 95% found just once. The sequencing here drew on peripheral blood, taken on day 0 of AZD1222 vaccination. The receptor source for this set is an adult in good health.

The genes are TRBV5-6 and TRBJ2-2; possibly TRBD2 for D (7 bases). CDR1 SGHDT and CDR2 YYEEEE come from the germline V gene. Trimming pared 0 bases from V and 6 bases from J, leaving 12 bases between. This CDR3 is built from 15 residues. CDR3 DNA: TGTGCCAGCAGCTTGGTTCAGGGGAGGGCCGGGGAGCTGTTTTTT. Translation gives CASSLVQGRAGELFF. Based on the CDR3 plus reference TRBV5-6 and TRBJ2-2, the full variable domain is DAGVTQSPTHLIKTRGQQVTLRCSPKSGHDTVSWYQQALGQGPQFIFQYYEEEERQRGNFPDRFSGHQFPNYSSELNVNALLLGDSALYLCASSLVQGRAGELFFGEGSRLTVL.

As DNA, the CDR3 is TGTGCCAGCAGTTATCTCCGAGGGCGTAAGCAAGAGACCCAGTACTTC. This encodes CASSYLRGRKQETQYF. The chain combines TRBV6-5 with TRBJ2-5, with D perhaps matching TRBD2 (5 bases). This CDR3 contains 16 residues. CDR1 is MNHEY and CDR2 is SVGAGI in the germline V gene. Between the trimmed V and J ends, which lost 3 bases and 2 bases, there was a span of 16 bases.

The chain is built from TRBV27 and TRBJ2-3, with 9 bases lining up with TRBD2. With 2 bases clipped from V and 6 bases from J, the junction kept 6 bases outside the gene matches. The CDR3 runs to 15 residues. Per the germline V gene, CDR1 is MNHEY and CDR2 is SMNVEV (reference sequence). Here the CDR3 DNA reads TGTGCCAGCAGTTTACTGGCGGGAGGGTGGGATACGCAGTATTTT. It is translated as CASSLLAGGWDTQYF.

This chain joins TRBV3-1 (or the pseudogene TRBV3-2) and TRBJ2-7; 13 nucleotides match TRBD2. Losses at the gene ends were 3 bases for V and 1 base for J; bases not matched to a gene: 0. Germline V CDR1 and CDR2: LGHDT, YNNKEL (reference sequence). This CDR3 contains 15 residues. The CDR3 region has the DNA TGTGCCAGCAGCCAGGGACTAGCGGGGTCCTACGAGCAGTACTTC. Residues: CASSQGLAGSYEQYF.

V is TRBV27 and J is TRBJ2-1; no definite D call. Trimming took off 7 bases at V and 0 bases at J, with 13 bases between the two ends. The CDR3 is 15 residues long. CDR1 MNHEY and CDR2 SMNVEV come from the germline V gene (reference sequence). In nucleotides, the CDR3 is TGTGCCAGCAAGAGTGGCGAGAGCTCCTACAATGAGCAGTTCTTC. It yields the protein CASKSGESSYNEQFF.

V is TRBV27 and J is TRBJ1-5, with unresolved D. V lost 5 bases, J lost 0 bases, and 11 bases lay in between. The CDR3 covers 15 residues. CDR1 MNHEY and CDR2 SMNVEV come from the germline V gene (reference sequence). As DNA, the CDR3 is TGTGCCAGCAGTGCGGCAGTTTATAGCAATCAGCCCCAGCATTTT. It yields the protein CASSAAVYSNQPQHF.

The rearrangement joins TRBV7-9 to TRBJ2-7, with D tentatively TRBD2 (5 bases). The CDR3 runs to 15 residues. V lost 5 bases and J 2 bases, leaving 16 bases between the germline ends. Germline V gene lookup returns CDR1 SEHNR and CDR2 FQNEAQ (reference sequence). In DNA form, the CDR3 reads TGTGCCAGCAGCCCCCTGGACTTGCAAGCCTACGAGCAGTACTTC. Its protein is CASSPLDLQAYEQYF.

The chain combines TRBV6-5 with TRBJ2-5; D is tentatively TRBD1 or TRBD2 (5 bases each). This CDR3 spans 14 amino acids. Germline loops: CDR1 MNHEY, CDR2 SVGAGI. The ends were cut back, 5 bases at V and 3 bases at J, with 13 bases in the middle. CDR3 bases: TGTGCCAGCAGTCGGGGCCTAACCGAAGAGACCCAGTACTTC. Amino acid sequence: CASSRGLTEETQYF.

The CDR3 region is CASSPELNTEAFF. The CDR3 DNA is TGTGCCAGCAGTCCCGAACTGAACACTGAAGCTTTCTTT. The rearrangement joins TRBV28 to TRBJ1-1; D not certain. With 5 bases removed from V and 0 bases from J, the gap between germline ends came to 7 bases. Germline V CDR1 and CDR2: MDHEN, SYDVKM. The CDR3 has 13 amino acids.

The CDR3 region has the DNA TGTGCCAGCCGACAAAGTTACGAGCAGTACTTC. Its translation: CASRQSYEQYF. The V and J genes are TRBV2 and TRBJ2-7; D not resolved. CDR1 SNHLY and CDR2 FYNNEI come from the germline V gene. Between the trimmed V and J ends, which lost 8 bases and 4 bases, there was a span of 9 bases. This CDR3 has 11 residues.

The chain carries TRBV19 and TRBJ2-7; 9 bases map to TRBD1. CDR3 length: 14 residues. Losses at the gene ends were 5 bases for V and 2 bases for J; bases not matched to a gene: 4. Germline CDR1 LNHDA, CDR2 SQIVND (reference sequence). The CDR3 reads CASSGDREPYEQYF. The CDR3 DNA reads TGTGCCAGTAGTGGGGACAGGGAACCCTACGAGCAGTACTTC.

In DNA form, the CDR3 reads TGTGCCAGCAGTCCTCTGGACAGAAGTGAGGAGCAGTACTTC. Translated: CASSPLDRSEEQYF. The V and J genes are TRBV2 and TRBJ2-7; possibly TRBD1 for D (6 bases). Per the germline V gene, CDR1 is SNHLY and CDR2 is FYNNEI. The ends were cut back, 5 bases at V and 7 bases at J, with 18 bases in the middle. The length of the CDR3 is 14 residues.

The V and J genes are TRBV29-1 and TRBJ2-7; 7 positions match TRBD1. The germline CDR1 and CDR2 sequences are SQVTM and ANQGSEA. V was pared by 4 bases and J by 0 bases, with 9 bases of the junction left unmatched. The CDR3 is 15 residues long. For the CDR3, the DNA is TGCAGCGTTGCCGGACAGGCCCAAAGCTCCTACGAGCAGTACTTC. Protein: CSVAGQAQSSYEQYF.

The chain employs TRBV7-9 and TRBJ2-5; 10 bases fit TRBD1. The CDR3 covers 16 residues. In germline, CDR1 is SEHNR, CDR2 FQNEAQ (reference sequence). V gave up 5 bases and J gave up 6 bases; unmatched junction bases: 12. The CDR3 nucleotides read TGTGCCAGCAGCCCCAAATTGACAGGGGGCGAAAAGACCCAGTACTTC. It codes for CASSPKLTGGEKTQYF.

The V gene is TRBV28, the J gene TRBJ2-3; TRBD2 matches at 14 bases. The CDR3 is 19 amino acids. Trimming removed 4 bases from V and 2 bases from J; junction bases left unmatched: 11. Looked up from germline, CDR1 is MDHEN and CDR2 is SYDVKM. CDR3 nucleotide sequence: TGTGCCAGCAGTTCCCCTTCCGGGACTAGCGGGGGCTACACAGATACGCAGTATTTT. This gives the protein CASSSPSGTSGGYTDTQYF. The complete variable domain, with remaining parts taken from reference TRBV28 and TRBJ2-3, reads DVKVTQSSRYLVKRTGEKVFLECVQDMDHENMFWYRQDPGLGLRLIYFSYDVKMKEKGDIPEGYSVSREKKERFSLILESASTNQTSMYLCASSSPSGTSGGYTDTQYFGPGTRLTVL.

In DNA, the CDR3 is TGTGCCAGCAGTCAAACACGGCGTGTGGGGGGCACAGATACGCAGTATTTT. This codes for CASSQTRRVGGTDTQYF. The chain has TRBV6-2 or TRBV6-3 and TRBJ2-3; D tentatively reads TRBD1 or TRBD2 (5 bases each). This CDR3 is built from 17 residues. Germline CDR1 and CDR2: MNHEY and SVGEGT. V lost 5 bases to trimming and J lost 1 base, with 19 bases between them.

The chain joins TRBV10-3 to TRBJ2-7, with a weak D call TRBD2 (7 bases). V was clipped by 3 bases and J by 3 bases, with 18 bases between them. From germline, CDR1 is ENHRY and CDR2 SYGVKD. This CDR3 is built from 16 residues. CDR3 in DNA: TGTGCCATCAGTGACGGAGGGGGGGACGCTGGCTACGAGCAGTACTTC. Amino acids: CAISDGGGDAGYEQYF.

This sequence joins TRBV7-2 and TRBJ2-1; TRBD2 matches at 7 bases. The CDR3 sequence is 13 residues long. CDR1 is SGHTA, CDR2 FQGNSA, per germline. CDR3 sequence reads: CGKGREWANEQFF. The CDR3 region has the DNA TGTGGGAAGGGGCGGGAGTGGGCCAATGAGCAGTTCTTC.

The gene calls are TRBV6-4 and TRBJ1-1; D unresolved. Looked up from germline, CDR1 is MRHNA and CDR2 is SNTAGT. The CDR3 is 14 amino acids. The V end lost 5 bases, the J end lost 1 base, and 11 bases lay between the germline ends. The CDR3 DNA reads as TGTGCCAGCAGTCCTGGGCAGGAGAACACTGAAGCTTTCTTT. Its translation: CASSPGQENTEAFF.

The chain joins TRBV5-1 to TRBJ2-7; a possible D gene is TRBD1 (5 bases). The germline gives CDR1 SGHRS, CDR2 YFSETQ. There are 14 residues in the CDR3. The V gene lost 2 bases and the J gene lost 3 bases, with 12 bases spanning the gap. This CDR3 reads CASSFDSGDYEQYF. The CDR3 nucleotides are TGCGCCAGCAGCTTTGACAGTGGAGACTACGAGCAGTACTTC.

Only one count was recorded for this clone. V and J are TRBV30 and TRBJ2-5, with a weak D call TRBD2 (6 bases). This CDR3 spans 16 amino acids. The germline V gene encodes CDR1 GTSNPN and CDR2 SVGIG (reference sequence). Trimming removed 0 bases from V and 5 bases from J, with 19 bases in between. CDR3 region: CAWSVGTSPLFETQYF. CDR3 DNA sequence: TGTGCCTGGAGTGTGGGAACTAGCCCTCTATTCGAGACCCAGTACTTC. Drawing the rest from reference TRBV30 and TRBJ2-5, the complete variable domain is SQTIHQWPATLVQPVGSPLSLECTVEGTSNPNLYWYRQAAGRGLQLLFYSVGIGQISSEVPQNLSASRPQDRQFILSSKKLLLSDSGFYLCAWSVGTSPLFETQYFGPGTRLLVL.

V gene TRBV9 combines with J gene TRBJ2-7; perhaps D is TRBD1 or TRBD2 (5 bases each). Trimming removed 2 bases at V and 4 bases at J, with 16 bases between. This CDR3 is built from 15 residues. Germline CDR1 reads SGDLS; CDR2 reads YYNGEE. Written as DNA, the CDR3 is TGTGCCAGCAGCGTGATGACGGGACCGTGGTACGAGCAGTACTTC. Protein: CASSVMTGPWYEQYF.

The chain employs TRBV18 and TRBJ2-7; TRBD1 aligns across 8 bases. This CDR3 has 15 residues. The junction had 12 bases not matched to a gene; V was cut back by 5 bases and J by 6 bases. CDR1 and CDR2 (germline): KGHSH, LQKENI. Here the CDR3 DNA reads TGTGCCAGCTCAGTGGACAGGGCTGGTGTGGGCGAGCAGTACTTC. Translated, it gives CASSVDRAGVGEQYF.

This chain uses TRBV18 with TRBJ2-7; D ambiguous. Looked up from germline, CDR1 is KGHSH and CDR2 is LQKENI. Trimming took off 3 bases at V and 3 bases at J, with 9 bases between the two ends. The CDR3 runs to 13 residues. The CDR3 nucleotides are TGTGCCAGCTCACCCGGGCCCGACTACGAGCAGTACTTC. This translates into CASSPGPDYEQYF.

The chain uses TRBV28 and TRBJ2-5; a weak D match, TRBD2 (5 bases). Germline values: CDR1 MDHEN, CDR2 SYDVKM. The V gene lost 6 bases and the J gene lost 2 bases, with 13 bases spanning the gap. The CDR3 length is 14 residues. The CDR3 spells CASSLIGLQETQYF. The CDR3 DNA reads TGTGCCAGCAGCCTCATAGGACTGCAAGAGACCCAGTACTTC.

The chain carries TRBV27 and TRBJ1-5, with 9 bases that match TRBD1. Unmatched junction bases numbered 6, after V lost 6 bases and J lost 0 bases. From germline, CDR1 is MNHEY and CDR2 SMNVEV (reference sequence). The CDR3 length is 16 residues. This chain's CDR3 is CASRLQGADSNQPQHF. CDR3 in DNA: TGTGCCAGCAGACTACAGGGGGCTGATAGCAATCAGCCCCAGCATTTT.

The V and J genes are TRBV9 and TRBJ1-3; 8 bases line up with TRBD1. Germline V gives CDR1 SGDLS, CDR2 YYNGEE. The CDR3 extends over 16 amino acids. After removal of 4 bases from V and 2 bases from J, the junction contained 8 bases not matched to a gene. In nucleotides, the CDR3 is TGTGCCAGCAGCTCTCGGATGGACAGGGCTGGAAACACCATATATTTT. As protein: CASSSRMDRAGNTIYF.

The rearrangement links TRBV6-5 to TRBJ2-7; 7 bases map to TRBD1. With V trimmed by 6 bases and J by 2 bases, 7 bases remained unmatched. The CDR3 length is 14 residues. From germline, CDR1 is MNHEY and CDR2 SVGAGI. CDR3: CASSATGSAYEQYF. The CDR3, as DNA: TGTGCCAGCAGCGCGACAGGGTCGGCCTACGAGCAGTACTTC.